This TCR beta chain was captured by sequencing in a study of post-analysis software for immune sequencing data. Study background: Relapsing-remitting, secondary progressive and progressive-relapsing courses of multiple sclerosis were included. Points from the study as a whole: Elevated frequency relative to controls characterized 4 or 5 TRBV segments in patients, TRBV5-6, TRBV5-1 and TRBV20-1 among them. In multiple sclerosis, normalized Chao1 diversity was significantly below that of controls.

TCR beta cDNA libraries included unique molecular identifiers. TCRdb called the PCR reads again in MiXCR, with one record for every CDR3 protein. The sample carries about 770,000 distinct CDR3 sequences, about 43% recorded once. The CDR3 contains 13 residues. In germline, CDR1 is LGHDT, CDR2 YNNKEL (reference sequence). V gave up 5 bases and J gave up 4 bases; unmatched junction bases: 4. The table lists this clonotype with many counts. The antigen is undetermined. The TCR originated in a girl between 5 and 17 years old with multiple sclerosis. The sample comprised blood. The V call is TRBV3-1, the J call TRBJ1-2; TRBD1 matches at 7 bases. CDR3 sequence reads: CASSSGTAYGYTF. The CDR3 bases are TGTGCCAGCAGCTCCGGGACAGCCTATGGCTACACCTTC.